A single sample gave rise to the 15 T cell receptor beta chains below, sequenced in a study of vaccination effects on CD4 cells after COVID-19. Here immunoSEQ multiplex PCR was the method, and the copy in TCRdb shows in-frame clones only, minus some. The sample lists roughly 68,000 clones; 70% to 85% were seen once. Following 10 days of culture, CD4+ T cells were isolated. Their antigens remain unidentified. The starting material was CD4+ T cells from PBMCs cultured without peptide, obtained before COVID-19 vaccination. The source of these receptors is a human donor who had a prior SARS-CoV-2 infection.

The chain uses TRBV2 and TRBJ2-2, with unresolved D. Trimming pared 6 bases from V and 4 bases from J, leaving 15 bases between. This CDR3 spans 15 amino acids. CDR1 SNHLY and CDR2 FYNNEI come from the germline V gene. The CDR3 bases are TGTGCCAGCAGCCACGGACCCACATTCACCGGGGAGCTGTTTTTT. Residues: CASSHGPTFTGELFF.

This clone was observed a handful of times. This chain links TRBV7-9 with TRBJ2-1; a weak D match, TRBD1 (5 bases). The V and J ends lost 5 bases and 9 bases respectively, with 17 bases between them. The CDR3 spans 14 residues. Germline V gene data show CDR1 as SEHNR and CDR2 as FQNEAQ (reference sequence). CDR3 nucleotides: TGTGCCAGCAGCGCTCGGACAATAGGTGTTGAGCAGTTCTTC. Its translation is CASSARTIGVEQFF.

The rearrangement joins TRBV19 to TRBJ2-7; D gene ambiguous. V lost 7 bases and J 2 bases, leaving 12 bases between the germline ends. This CDR3 comprises 13 residues. CDR1 and CDR2 (germline): LNHDA, SQIVND (reference sequence). The CDR3, as DNA: TGTGCCAGTAAATACGGGCCGACCTACGAGCAGTACTTC. This sequence encodes CASKYGPTYEQYF. Using reference TRBV19 and TRBJ2-7 for the parts outside the CDR3, the full variable domain is DGGITQSPKYLFRKEGQNVTLSCEQNLNHDAMYWYRQDPGQGLRLIYYSQIVNDFQKGDIAEGYSVSREKKESFPLTVTSAQKNPTAFYLCASKYGPTYEQYFGPGTRLTVT.

CDR3 nucleotide sequence: TGTGCCAGCAGCGCGGGACAGGGGGCTCTGAACACCTTC. Amino acid sequence: CASSAGQGALNTF. The chain carries TRBV7-2 and TRBJ1-2, with 12 bases identical to TRBD1. Trimming at V came to 5 bases and at J to 12 bases, leaving 7 bases not matched to a gene. The V gene's germline CDR1 is SGHTA and CDR2 FQGNSA. This CDR3 comprises 13 residues. The variable domain in full, completed from reference TRBV7-2 and TRBJ1-2, reads GAGVSQSPSNKVTEKGKDVELRCDPISGHTALYWYRQSLGQGLEFLIYFQGNSAPDKSGLPSDRFSAERTGGSVSTLTIQRTQQEDSAVYLCASSAGQGALNTFGSGTRLTVV.

The table lists this clone with a count of one. The chain joins TRBV5-1 to TRBJ2-3; tentatively, D is TRBD2 (6 bases). Germline CDR1 SGHRS, CDR2 YFSETQ. V was clipped by 0 bases and J by 1 base, with 12 bases between them. This CDR3 has 16 amino acids. DNA for the CDR3: TGCGCCAGCAGCTTGGTTGGGGGGTTGGGCACAGATACGCAGTATTTT. Its protein product is CASSLVGGLGTDTQYF.

Points on this clone: The sample has other DNA sequences that encode this CDR3 too. The chain has TRBV28 and TRBJ1-3, with D unclear. In germline, CDR1 is MDHEN, CDR2 SYDVKM. The CDR3 is made up of 14 amino acids. Between the trimmed V and J ends, which lost 4 bases and 0 bases, there was a span of 7 bases. CDR3 in DNA: TGTGCCAGCAGTTCCCGGAACTCTGGAAACACCATATATTTT. It specifies CASSSRNSGNTIYF.

The chain employs TRBV4-1 and TRBJ1-4; D remains ambiguous. CDR1 is MGHRA, CDR2 YSYEKL, per germline. Trimming shortened V by 3 bases and J by 7 bases, and 6 bases separated the two germline ends. This CDR3 spans 12 amino acids. CDR3: CASSQGGEKLFF. The CDR3, as DNA: TGCGCCAGCAGCCAGGGTGGTGAAAAACTGTTTTTT.

This rearrangement joins TRBV29-1 to TRBJ2-3, with D hard to call. The length of the CDR3 is 12 residues. Germline CDR1 SQVTM, CDR2 ANQGSEA. The V gene lost 2 bases and the J gene lost 2 bases, with 5 bases spanning the gap. CDR3 bases: TGCAGCGTTGAATATCTCACAGATACGCAGTATTTT. Protein product: CSVEYLTDTQYF.

This rearrangement joins TRBV18 to TRBJ1-4; 7 nucleotides line up with TRBD1. The length of the CDR3 is 15 residues. The ends lost 3 bases at V and 5 bases at J; junction bases unmatched: 6. Germline loops: CDR1 KGHSH, CDR2 LQKENI. DNA of the CDR3: TGTGCCAGCTCACCGAGACAGGGAATAAATGAAAAACTGTTTTTT. The encoded protein is CASSPRQGINEKLFF.

The chain is built from TRBV5-1 and TRBJ2-7; D is perhaps TRBD2 (5 bases). V lost 0 bases and J lost 3, with 7 bases in between. This CDR3 contains 13 residues. The V gene's germline CDR1 is SGHRS and CDR2 YFSETQ. The DNA of the CDR3 is TGCGCCAGCAGCTTGGGACTAAACTACGAGCAGTACTTC. Translated, it gives CASSLGLNYEQYF.

This sequence joins TRBV12-5 and TRBJ2-6, with D possibly being TRBD1 (5 bases). This CDR3 has 15 residues. V shed 6 bases and J shed 3 bases, with 12 bases lying between them. Germline lookup yields CDR1 LGHNT and CDR2 FRNRAP. The DNA for the CDR3 is TGTGCTAGTGGAAGATCAGGGCTTGGGGCCAACGTCCTGACTTTC. Protein product: CASGRSGLGANVLTF.

The J gene is TRBJ1-6, the V gene TRBV30; D unclear. The V end lost 0 bases, the J end lost 9 bases, and 6 bases lay between the germline ends. CDR3 size: 12 residues. The germline CDR1 and CDR2 sequences are GTSNPN and SVGIG (reference sequence). CDR3 amino acids: CAWSVLVSPLHF. In DNA, the CDR3 is TGTGCCTGGAGTGTGCTGGTTTCACCCCTCCACTTT.

This rearrangement joins TRBV11-3 to TRBJ2-1; 8 nucleotides match TRBD2. The germline gives CDR1 SGHNT, CDR2 YENEEA. J gave up 10 bases and V 1 base, and 15 bases lay outside the gene matches. This CDR3 comprises 17 residues. CDR3 DNA sequence: TGTGCCAGCAGCTTAGGAGTAGCGGGGACTTCGTCCAACGAGCAGTTCTTC. It yields the protein CASSLGVAGTSSNEQFF.

The chain combines TRBV24-1 with TRBJ1-2; 11 bases line up with TRBD1. The CDR3 runs to 17 residues. Germline V gives CDR1 KGHDR, CDR2 SFDVKD. The V segment lost 3 bases and the J segment 4 bases; nucleotides outside the gene matches: 9. The CDR3 DNA sequence: TGTGCCACCAGTGATGGACAGGGGGCCCTCCAGATCTATGGCTACACCTTC. Translating it yields CATSDGQGALQIYGYTF.

The V call is TRBV19, the J call TRBJ1-1; D is perhaps TRBD1 (6 bases). This CDR3 has 12 residues. Germline CDR1 LNHDA, CDR2 SQIVND (reference sequence). V was pared by 6 bases and J by 5 bases, with 10 bases between. DNA for the CDR3: TGTGCCAGTAGGGACCAGGGGACTGAAGCTTTCTTT. Protein product: CASRDQGTEAFF.